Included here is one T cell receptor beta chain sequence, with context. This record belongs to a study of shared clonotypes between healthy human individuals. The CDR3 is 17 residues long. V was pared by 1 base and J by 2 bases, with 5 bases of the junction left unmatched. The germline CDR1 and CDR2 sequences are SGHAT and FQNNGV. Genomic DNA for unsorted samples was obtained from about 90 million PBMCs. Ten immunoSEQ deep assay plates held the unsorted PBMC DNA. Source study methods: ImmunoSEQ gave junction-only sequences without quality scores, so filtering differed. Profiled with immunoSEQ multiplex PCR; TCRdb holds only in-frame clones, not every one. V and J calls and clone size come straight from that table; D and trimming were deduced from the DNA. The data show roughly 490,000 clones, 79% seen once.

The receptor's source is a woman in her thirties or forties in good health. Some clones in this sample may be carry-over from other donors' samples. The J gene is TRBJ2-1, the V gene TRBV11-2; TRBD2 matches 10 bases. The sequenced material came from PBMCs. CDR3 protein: CASSLGLTSGTYNEQFF. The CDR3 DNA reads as TGTGCCAGCAGCTTAGGACTCACTAGCGGGACCTACAATGAGCAGTTCTTC.